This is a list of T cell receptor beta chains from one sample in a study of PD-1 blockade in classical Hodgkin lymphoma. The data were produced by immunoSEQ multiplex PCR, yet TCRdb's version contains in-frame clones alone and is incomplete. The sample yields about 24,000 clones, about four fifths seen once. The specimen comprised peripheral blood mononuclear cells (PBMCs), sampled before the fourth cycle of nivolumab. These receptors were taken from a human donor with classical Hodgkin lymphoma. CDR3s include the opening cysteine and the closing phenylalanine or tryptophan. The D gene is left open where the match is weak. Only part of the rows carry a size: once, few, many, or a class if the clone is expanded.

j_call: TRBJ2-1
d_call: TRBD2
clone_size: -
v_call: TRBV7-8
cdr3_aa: CASSLGVAGVNEQFF
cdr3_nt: TGTGCCAGCAGCTTAGGGGTAGCGGGCGTTAATGAGCAGTTCTTC

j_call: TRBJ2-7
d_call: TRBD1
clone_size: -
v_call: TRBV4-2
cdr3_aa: CASSPRTGAMVNEQYF
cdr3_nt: TGTGCCAGCAGCCCTCGGACAGGGGCAATGGTCAACGAGCAGTACTTC

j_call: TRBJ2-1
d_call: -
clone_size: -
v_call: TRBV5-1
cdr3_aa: CASSLAEVGSYNEQFF
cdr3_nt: TGCGCCAGCAGCTTGGCCGAGGTGGGCTCCTACAATGAGCAGTTCTTC

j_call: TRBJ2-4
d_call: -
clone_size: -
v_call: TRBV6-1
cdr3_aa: CASTPSPDTKNIQYF
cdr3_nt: TGTGCCAGCACCCCCTCGCCAGATACCAAAAACATTCAGTACTTC

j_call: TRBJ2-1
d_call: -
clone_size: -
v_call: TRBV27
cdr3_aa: CASSSFGAGRNEQFF
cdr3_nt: TGTGCCAGCAGCTCCTTTGGGGCTGGACGCAATGAGCAGTTCTTC

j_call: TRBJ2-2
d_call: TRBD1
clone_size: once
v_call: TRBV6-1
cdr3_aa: CASCNRGLTGELFF
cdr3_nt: TGTGCCAGCTGCAACAGGGGGCTCACCGGGGAGCTGTTTTTT

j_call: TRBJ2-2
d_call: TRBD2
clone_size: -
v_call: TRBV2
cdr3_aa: CAIAREKTGELFF
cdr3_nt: TGTGCCATAGCGCGGGAGAAAACCGGGGAGCTGTTTTTT

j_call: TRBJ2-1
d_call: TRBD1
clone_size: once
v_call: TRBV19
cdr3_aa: CASSSIMTGESNEQFF
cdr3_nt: TGTGCCAGTAGTTCTATAATGACAGGGGAAAGCAATGAGCAGTTCTTC

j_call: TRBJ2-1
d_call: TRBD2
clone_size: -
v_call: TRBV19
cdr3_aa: CASSVGGSRGYNEQFF
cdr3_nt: TGTGCCAGTAGCGTCGGCGGGAGTAGGGGTTACAATGAGCAGTTCTTC

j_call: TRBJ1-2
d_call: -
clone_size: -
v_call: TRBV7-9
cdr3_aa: CASSSQGNYGYTF
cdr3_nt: TGTGCCAGCAGCTCCCAGGGGAACTATGGCTACACCTTC

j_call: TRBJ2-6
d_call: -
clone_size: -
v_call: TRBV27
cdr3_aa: CASSISRGPGANVLTF
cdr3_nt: TGTGCCAGCAGCATATCGAGGGGCCCTGGGGCCAACGTCCTGACTTTC

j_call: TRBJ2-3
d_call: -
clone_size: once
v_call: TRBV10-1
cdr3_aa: CASSAGDTDTQYF
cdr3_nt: TGCGCCAGCTCCGCCGGAGACACAGATACGCAGTATTTT

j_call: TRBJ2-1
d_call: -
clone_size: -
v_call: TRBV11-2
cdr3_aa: CASSLEGVYNEQFF
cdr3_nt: TGTGCCAGCAGCTTAGAGGGAGTATACAATGAGCAGTTCTTC

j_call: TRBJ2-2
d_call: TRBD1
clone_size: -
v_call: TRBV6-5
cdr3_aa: CASSPDRGNTGELFF
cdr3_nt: TGTGCCAGCAGCCCAGACAGGGGCAACACCGGGGAGCTGTTTTTT

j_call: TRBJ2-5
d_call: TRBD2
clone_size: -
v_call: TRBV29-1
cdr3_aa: CSVASGEETQYF
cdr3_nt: TGCAGCGTCGCTAGCGGGGAGGAGACCCAGTACTTC

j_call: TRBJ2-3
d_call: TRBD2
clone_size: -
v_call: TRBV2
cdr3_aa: CASSALAGGPSDTQYF
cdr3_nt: TGTGCCAGCAGCGCCCTAGCGGGGGGGCCGTCAGATACGCAGTATTTT

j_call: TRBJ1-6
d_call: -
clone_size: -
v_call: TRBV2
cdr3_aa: CASSVGDSSLSTLHF
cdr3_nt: TGTGCCAGCAGTGTTGGGGACTCTTCGTTGTCAACCCTCCACTTT

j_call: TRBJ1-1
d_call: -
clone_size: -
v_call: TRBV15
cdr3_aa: CATSMVKNTEAFF
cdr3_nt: TGTGCCACCAGCATGGTCAAGAACACTGAAGCTTTCTTT

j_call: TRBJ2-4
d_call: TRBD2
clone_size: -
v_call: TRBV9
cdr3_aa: CASSSRTSGRGDIQYF
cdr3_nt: TGTGCCAGCAGCTCCCGGACTAGCGGGAGGGGTGACATTCAGTACTTC

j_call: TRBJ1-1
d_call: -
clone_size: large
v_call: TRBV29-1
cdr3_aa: CSVVHSTNTEAFF
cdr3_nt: TGCAGCGTTGTCCACAGTACGAACACTGAAGCTTTCTTT

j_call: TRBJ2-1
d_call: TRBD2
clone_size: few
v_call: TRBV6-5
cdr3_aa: CASRTSGRGPEQFF
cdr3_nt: TGTGCCAGCAGAACTAGCGGGAGAGGGCCTGAGCAGTTCTTC

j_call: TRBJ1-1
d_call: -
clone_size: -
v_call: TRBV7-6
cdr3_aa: CASSPGRENTEAFF
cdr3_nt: TGTGCCAGCAGCCCAGGGCGGGAGAACACTGAAGCTTTCTTT

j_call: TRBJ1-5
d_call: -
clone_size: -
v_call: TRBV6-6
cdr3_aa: CASSYEGSAQPQHF
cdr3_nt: TGTGCCAGCAGTTACGAGGGTTCGGCTCAGCCCCAGCATTTT

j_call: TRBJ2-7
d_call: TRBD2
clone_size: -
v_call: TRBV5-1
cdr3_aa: CASSISGRKNEQYF
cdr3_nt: TGCGCCAGCAGCATTAGCGGGAGGAAGAACGAGCAGTACTTC

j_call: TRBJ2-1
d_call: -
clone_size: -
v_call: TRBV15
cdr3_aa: CATSRARDPDIEQFF
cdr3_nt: TGTGCCACCAGCAGAGCCCGGGACCCAGACATTGAGCAGTTCTTC

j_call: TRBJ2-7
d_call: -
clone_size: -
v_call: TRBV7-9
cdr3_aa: CASSPVYEQYF
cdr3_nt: TGTGCCAGCAGCCCGGTCTACGAGCAGTACTTC

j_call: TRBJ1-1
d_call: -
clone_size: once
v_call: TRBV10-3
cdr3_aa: CAISQGDPVEAFF
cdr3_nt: TGTGCCATCAGTCAGGGTGACCCCGTTGAAGCTTTCTTT

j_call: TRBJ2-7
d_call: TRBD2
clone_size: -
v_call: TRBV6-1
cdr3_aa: CASSPAGVTSFEQYF
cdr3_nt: TGTGCCAGCAGCCCCGCGGGGGTCACCAGTTTCGAGCAGTACTTC